The clone carrying this T cell receptor beta chain was recorded a few times. Its specificity is unknown. This sample is drawn from a study of cytomegalovirus exposure and HLA in healthy donors. The PCR contained 60 Vbeta and 13 Jbeta primers. Assay used: immunoSEQ multiplex PCR; TCRdb lists only in-frame clones, some missing. The data contain around 150,000 clones, roughly 79% of them seen just once; the ten biggest clones take up about 7.9%. Nominally healthy donors provided the samples, though records likely missed some immune exposures. Overall study results and limits: The study reported that TCR beta sequences accurately predicted HLA-A and HLA-B alleles in most subjects.

This CDR3 has 18 residues. Per the germline V gene, CDR1 is SNHLY and CDR2 is FYNNEI. V dropped 6 bases and J dropped 0; count of bases not matched to a gene: 9. The sample taken for sequencing was PBMCs. The chain links TRBV2 to TRBJ2-2; 11 bases line up with TRBD1. This clonotype was sampled from a male donor in good health and CMV-seropositive. The CDR3 is CASSQQPGQGANTGELFF. The CDR3 bases are TGTGCCAGCAGCCAGCAACCGGGACAGGGGGCGAACACCGGGGAGCTGTTTTTT. The full variable domain, its missing parts supplied by reference TRBV2 and TRBJ2-2, is EPEVTQTPSHQVTQMGQEVILRCVPISNHLYFYWYRQILGQKVEFLVSFYNNEISEKSEIFDDQFSVERPDGSNFTLKIRSTKLEDSAMYFCASSQQPGQGANTGELFFGEGSRLTVL.